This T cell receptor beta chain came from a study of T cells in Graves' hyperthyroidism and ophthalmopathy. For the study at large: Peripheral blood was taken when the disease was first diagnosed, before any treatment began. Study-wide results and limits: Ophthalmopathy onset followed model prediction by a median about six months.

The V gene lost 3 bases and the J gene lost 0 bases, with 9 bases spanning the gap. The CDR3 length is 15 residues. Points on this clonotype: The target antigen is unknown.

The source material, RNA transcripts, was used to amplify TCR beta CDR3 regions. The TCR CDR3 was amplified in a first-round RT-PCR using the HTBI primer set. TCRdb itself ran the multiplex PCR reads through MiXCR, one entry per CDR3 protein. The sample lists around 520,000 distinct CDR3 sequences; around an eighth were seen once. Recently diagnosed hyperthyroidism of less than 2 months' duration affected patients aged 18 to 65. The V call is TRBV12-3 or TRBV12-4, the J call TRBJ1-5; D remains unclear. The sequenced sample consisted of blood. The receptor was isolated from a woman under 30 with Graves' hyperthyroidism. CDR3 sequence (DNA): TGTGCCAGCAGTTTCCTCGGGCTTAGCAATCAGCCCCAGCATTTT. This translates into CASSFLGLSNQPQHF.